A single T cell receptor (beta chain) is shown here with its context. Its specificity is unknown. Profiling relied on immunoSEQ multiplex PCR, and the TCRdb table lists in-frame clones only, not all of them. The sample has a few million clones; more than 85% are singletons. The data were obtained in a study of shared clonotypes between healthy human individuals. Whole-study context: Every donor yielded three CD4 naive, three CD4 memory, two CD8 naive and one CD8 memory plate.

CDR3 length: 18 amino acids. CDR1 and CDR2 (germline): SGHVS, FQNEAQ. Germline trimming cut 4 bases from V and 8 bases from J; bases unmatched to any gene: 15. Study-level points and caveats: Sharing across four donors was seen in about 5% of naive CD4 clonotypes. Only blood samples were collected, and tissue repertoires likely differ.

The source of this sequence is a man between 18 and 29 years old in good health. Some clones in this sample may be carry-over from other donors' samples. V is TRBV7-8 and J is TRBJ1-4; the match to TRBD1 covers 11 bases. Sequencing used naive CD4+ T cells from PBMCs. The subset: CD45RA+ positively selected. In DNA, the CDR3 is TGTGCCAGCAGCTCCTATCGTTCCCTCCGGGACAGGGGGGAAAAACTGTTTTTT. This sequence encodes CASSSYRSLRDRGEKLFF.